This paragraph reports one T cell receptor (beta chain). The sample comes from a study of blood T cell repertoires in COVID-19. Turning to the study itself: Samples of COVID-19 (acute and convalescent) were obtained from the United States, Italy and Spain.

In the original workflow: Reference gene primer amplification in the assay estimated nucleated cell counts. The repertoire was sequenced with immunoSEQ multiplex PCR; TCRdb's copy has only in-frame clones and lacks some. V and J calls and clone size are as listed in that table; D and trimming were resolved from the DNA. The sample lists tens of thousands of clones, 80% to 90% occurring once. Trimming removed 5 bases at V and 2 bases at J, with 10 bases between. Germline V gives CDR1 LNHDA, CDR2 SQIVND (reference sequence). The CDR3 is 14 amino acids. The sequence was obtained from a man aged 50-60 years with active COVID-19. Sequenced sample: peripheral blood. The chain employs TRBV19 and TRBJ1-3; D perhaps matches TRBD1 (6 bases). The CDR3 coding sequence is TGTGCCAGTAGTTTCCAGGGGCCTGGAAACACCATATATTTT. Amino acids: CASSFQGPGNTIYF.